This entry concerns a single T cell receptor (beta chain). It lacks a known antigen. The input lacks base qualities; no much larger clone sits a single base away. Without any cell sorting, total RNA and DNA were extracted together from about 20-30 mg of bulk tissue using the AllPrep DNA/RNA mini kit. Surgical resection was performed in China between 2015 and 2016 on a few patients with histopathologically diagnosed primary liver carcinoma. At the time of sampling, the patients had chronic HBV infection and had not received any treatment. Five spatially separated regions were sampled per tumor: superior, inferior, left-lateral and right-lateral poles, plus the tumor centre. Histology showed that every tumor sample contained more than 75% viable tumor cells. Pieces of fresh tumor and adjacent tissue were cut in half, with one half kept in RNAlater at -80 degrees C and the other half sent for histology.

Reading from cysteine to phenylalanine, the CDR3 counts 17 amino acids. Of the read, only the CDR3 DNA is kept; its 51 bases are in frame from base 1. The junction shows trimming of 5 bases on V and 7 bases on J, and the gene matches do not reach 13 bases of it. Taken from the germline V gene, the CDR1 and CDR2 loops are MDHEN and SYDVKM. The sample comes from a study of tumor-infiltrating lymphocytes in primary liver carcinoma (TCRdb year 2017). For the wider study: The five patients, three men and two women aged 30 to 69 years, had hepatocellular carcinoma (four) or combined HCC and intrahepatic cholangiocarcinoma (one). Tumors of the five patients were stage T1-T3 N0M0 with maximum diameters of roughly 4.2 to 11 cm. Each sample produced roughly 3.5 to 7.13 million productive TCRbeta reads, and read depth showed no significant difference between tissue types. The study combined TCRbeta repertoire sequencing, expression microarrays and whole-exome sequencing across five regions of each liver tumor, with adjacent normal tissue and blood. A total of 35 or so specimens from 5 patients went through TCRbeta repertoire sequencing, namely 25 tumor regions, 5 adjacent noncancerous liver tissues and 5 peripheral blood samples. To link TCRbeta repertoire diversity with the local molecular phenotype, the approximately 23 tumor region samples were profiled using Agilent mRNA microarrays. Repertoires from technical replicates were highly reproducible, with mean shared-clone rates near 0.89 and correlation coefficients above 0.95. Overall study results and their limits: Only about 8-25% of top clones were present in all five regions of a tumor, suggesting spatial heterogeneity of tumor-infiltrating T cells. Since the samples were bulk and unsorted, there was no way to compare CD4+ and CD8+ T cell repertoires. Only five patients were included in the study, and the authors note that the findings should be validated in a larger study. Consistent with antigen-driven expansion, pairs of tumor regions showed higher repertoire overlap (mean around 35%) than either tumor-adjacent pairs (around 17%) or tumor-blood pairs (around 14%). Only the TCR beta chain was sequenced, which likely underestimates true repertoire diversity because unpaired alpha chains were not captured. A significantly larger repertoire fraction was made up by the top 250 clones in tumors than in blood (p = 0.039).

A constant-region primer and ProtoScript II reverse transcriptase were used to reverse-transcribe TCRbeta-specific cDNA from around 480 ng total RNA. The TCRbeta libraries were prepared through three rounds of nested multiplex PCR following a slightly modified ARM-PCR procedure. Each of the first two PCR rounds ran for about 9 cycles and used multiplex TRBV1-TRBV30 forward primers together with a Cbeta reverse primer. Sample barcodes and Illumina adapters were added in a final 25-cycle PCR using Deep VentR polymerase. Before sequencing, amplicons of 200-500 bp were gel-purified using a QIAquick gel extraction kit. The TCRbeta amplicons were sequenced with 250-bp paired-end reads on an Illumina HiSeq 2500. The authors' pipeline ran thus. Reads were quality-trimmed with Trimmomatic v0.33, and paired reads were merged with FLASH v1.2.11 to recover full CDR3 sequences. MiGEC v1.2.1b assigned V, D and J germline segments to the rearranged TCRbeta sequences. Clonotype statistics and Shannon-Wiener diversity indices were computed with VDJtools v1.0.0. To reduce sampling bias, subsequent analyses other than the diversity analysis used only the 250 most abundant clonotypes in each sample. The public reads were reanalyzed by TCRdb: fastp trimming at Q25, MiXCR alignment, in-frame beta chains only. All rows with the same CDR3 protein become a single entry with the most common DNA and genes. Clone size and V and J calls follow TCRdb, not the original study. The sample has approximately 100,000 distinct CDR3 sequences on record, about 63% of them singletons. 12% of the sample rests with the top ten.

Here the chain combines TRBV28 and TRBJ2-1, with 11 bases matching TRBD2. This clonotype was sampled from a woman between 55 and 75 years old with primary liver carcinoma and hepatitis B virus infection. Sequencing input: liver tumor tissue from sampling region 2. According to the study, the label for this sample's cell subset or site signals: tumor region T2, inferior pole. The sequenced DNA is TGTGCCAGCAGTCCGACTAGCGGGAAGGCCTTGTTGAATGAGCAGTTCTTC. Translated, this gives CASSPTSGKALLNEQFF.